In this sample, the clone carrying this T cell receptor (beta chain) turned up a few times. Its antigen is unidentified. These data come from a study of T cell responses to AZD1222 COVID-19 vaccine. Notes on the study in general: Close to half of spike-specific TCRs reportedly recognize unmutated variant regions.

CDR1 is SNHLY and CDR2 is FYNNEI in the germline V gene. The CDR3 extends over 14 amino acids. Trimming left V 7 bases short and J 4 bases short, with 16 bases between. Data came from immunoSEQ multiplex PCR; TCRdb stores just in-frame clones and leaves some out. The sample has 30,000 to 40,000 clones; around three quarters are singletons. The sequencing used peripheral blood, collected 28 days after the second AZD1222 dose. The TCR comes from an adult who received the AZD1222 COVID-19 vaccine. The gene calls are TRBV2 and TRBJ1-2; a weak D match, TRBD1 (5 bases). In DNA, the CDR3 is TGTGCCAGCACCGCCTTGGGGCAGTCCTATGGCTACACCTTC. This encodes CASTALGQSYGYTF.